This is a list of T cell receptor beta chains from one sample in a study of human T cells and chemical hapten exposure. TCRdb reprocessed the RACE reads via MiXCR and lists one record per CDR3 protein. The sample holds approximately 400,000 distinct CDR3 sequences, roughly 5.3% seen once. The source material was whole blood, sampled in connection with sensitization to the hapten diphenylcyclopropenone (DPC). The origin of the receptors is a woman between 45 and 60 years old with alopecia areata. Some clones in this sample may be carry-over from other donors' samples. Both conserved end residues are part of each CDR3. Each record gives: clone size, J gene, D gene, V gene, CDR3 protein, CDR3 DNA. The D gene is left open where the match is weak. For some rows the clone size is stated as once, few or many, or as a class when expanded; others skip it.

>many|TRBJ1-5|TRBD1|TRBV20-1
CSVRGRGGQGTMGNQPQHF
TGCAGTGTTAGGGGTAGGGGCGGACAGGGGACGATGGGCAATCAGCCCCAGCATTTT
>.|TRBJ2-3|TRBD2|TRBV7-2
CASSFYTSGGANTQYF
TGTGCCAGCAGCTTTTACACTAGCGGGGGGGCCAATACGCAGTATTTT
>.|TRBJ1-2|.|TRBV3-1
CASRQRQSADYGYTF
TGTGCCAGCAGGCAGAGACAGAGTGCCGACTATGGCTACACCTTC
>many|TRBJ2-2|.|TRBV3-1
CASSQGPPGRTGELFF
TGTGCCAGCAGCCAAGGTCCTCCAGGGCGGACCGGGGAGCTGTTTTTT
>few|TRBJ1-4|.|TRBV29-1
CSVTGTNEKLFF
TGCAGCGTTACAGGGACTAATGAAAAACTGTTTTTT
>few|TRBJ2-3|TRBD2|TRBV12-5
CASGQGTSATDTQYF
TGTGCTAGTGGTCAAGGGACTAGCGCCACAGATACGCAGTATTTT
>few|TRBJ2-3|.|TRBV3-1
CASSPGSGDLTDTQYF
TGTGCCAGCAGTCCGGGTTCCGGGGACCTCACAGATACGCAGTATTTT
>few|TRBJ2-1|.|TRBV6-5
CASSFGLDPSSYNEQFF
TGTGCCAGCAGTTTTGGACTCGACCCTAGCTCCTACAATGAGCAGTTCTTC
>many|TRBJ2-1|TRBD2|TRBV9
CASSVTGLAGGNSYNEQFF
TGTGCCAGCAGCGTCACGGGACTAGCGGGGGGCAACTCCTACAATGAGCAGTTCTTC
>many|TRBJ2-7|.|TRBV12-3/TRBV12-4
CASSSGESSYEQYF
TGTGCCAGCAGCTCCGGGGAGAGCTCCTACGAGCAGTACTTC
>many|TRBJ1-6|TRBD1|TRBV3-1
CASSPRQGGYNSPLHF
TGTGCCAGCAGCCCTCGACAGGGTGGCTATAATTCACCCCTCCACTTT